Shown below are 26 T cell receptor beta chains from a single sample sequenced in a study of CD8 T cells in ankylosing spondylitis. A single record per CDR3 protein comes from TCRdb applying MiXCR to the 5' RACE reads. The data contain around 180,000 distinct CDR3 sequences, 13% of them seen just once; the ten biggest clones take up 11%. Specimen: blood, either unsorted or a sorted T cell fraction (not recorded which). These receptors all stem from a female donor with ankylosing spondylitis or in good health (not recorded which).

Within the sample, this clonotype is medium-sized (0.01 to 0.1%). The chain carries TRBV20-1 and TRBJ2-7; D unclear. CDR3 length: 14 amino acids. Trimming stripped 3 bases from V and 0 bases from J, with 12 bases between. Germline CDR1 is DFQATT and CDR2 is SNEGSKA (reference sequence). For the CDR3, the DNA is TGCAGTGCTAGGACTTTCGATAGCTCCTACGAGCAGTACTTC. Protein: CSARTFDSSYEQYF.

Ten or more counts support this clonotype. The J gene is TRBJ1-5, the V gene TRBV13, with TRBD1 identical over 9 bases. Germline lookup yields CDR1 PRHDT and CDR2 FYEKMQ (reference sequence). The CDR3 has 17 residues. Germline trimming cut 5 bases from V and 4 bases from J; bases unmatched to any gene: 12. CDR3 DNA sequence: TGTGCCAGCAGCCGAACTATAGGGACAGGGAAAAATCAGCCCCAGCATTTT. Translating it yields CASSRTIGTGKNQPQHF.

CDR3 in amino acids: CASSPAVISSYEQYF. In nucleotides, the CDR3 is TGTGCCAGCTCACCTGCAGTAATCAGCTCCTACGAGCAGTACTTC. The chain joins TRBV18 to TRBJ2-7; D unclear. V was trimmed by 3 bases and J by 0 bases, leaving 12 bases between them. Per germline, CDR1 KGHSH and CDR2 LQKENI. CDR3 length: 15 residues.

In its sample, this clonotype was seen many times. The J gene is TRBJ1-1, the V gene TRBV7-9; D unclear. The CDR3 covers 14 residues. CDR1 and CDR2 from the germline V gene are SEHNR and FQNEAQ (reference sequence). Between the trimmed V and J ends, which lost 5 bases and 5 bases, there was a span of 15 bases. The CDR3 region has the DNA TGTGCCAGCAGCCCGTTGGCGTTTGGTACTGAAGCTTTCTTT. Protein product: CASSPLAFGTEAFF.

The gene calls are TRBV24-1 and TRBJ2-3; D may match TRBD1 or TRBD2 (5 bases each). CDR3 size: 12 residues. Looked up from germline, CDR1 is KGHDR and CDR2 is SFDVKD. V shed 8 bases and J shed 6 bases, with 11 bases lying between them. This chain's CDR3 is CATMGPADTQYF. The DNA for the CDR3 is TGTGCCACCATGGGACCGGCGGATACGCAGTATTTT.

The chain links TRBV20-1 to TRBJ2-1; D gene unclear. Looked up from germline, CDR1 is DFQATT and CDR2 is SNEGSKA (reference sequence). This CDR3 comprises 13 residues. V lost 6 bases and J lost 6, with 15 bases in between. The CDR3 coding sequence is TGCAGTGCAGTGTGGGCTAACCGCAATGAGCAGTTCTTC. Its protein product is CSAVWANRNEQFF.

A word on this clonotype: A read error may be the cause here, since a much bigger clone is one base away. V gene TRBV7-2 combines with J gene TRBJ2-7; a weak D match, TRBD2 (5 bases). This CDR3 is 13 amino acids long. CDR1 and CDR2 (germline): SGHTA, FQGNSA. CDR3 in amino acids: CATSLVRDYEQYF. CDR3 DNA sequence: TGTGCCACCAGCTTGGTTCGGGACTACGAGCAGTACTTC.

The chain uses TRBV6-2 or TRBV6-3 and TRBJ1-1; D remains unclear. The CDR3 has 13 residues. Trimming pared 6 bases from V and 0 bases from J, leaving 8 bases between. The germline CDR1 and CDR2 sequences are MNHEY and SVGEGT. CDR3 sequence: CASRGFMNTEAFF. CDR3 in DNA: TGTGCCAGCAGAGGATTTATGAACACTGAAGCTTTCTTT.

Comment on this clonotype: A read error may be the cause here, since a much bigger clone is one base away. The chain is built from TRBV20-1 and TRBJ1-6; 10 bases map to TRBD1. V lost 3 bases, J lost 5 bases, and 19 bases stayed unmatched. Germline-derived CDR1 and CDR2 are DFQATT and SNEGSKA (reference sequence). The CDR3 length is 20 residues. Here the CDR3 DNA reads TGCAGTGCTAGTAGCCGGTTGACAGGGGGCGCCGGGGCCCATAATTCACCCCTCCACTTT. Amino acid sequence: CSASSRLTGGAGAHNSPLHF.

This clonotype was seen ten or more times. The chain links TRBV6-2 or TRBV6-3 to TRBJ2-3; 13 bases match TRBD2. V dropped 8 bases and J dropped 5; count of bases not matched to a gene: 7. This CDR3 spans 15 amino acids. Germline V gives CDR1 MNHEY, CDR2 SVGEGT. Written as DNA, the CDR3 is TGTGCCAGCTCCGGACTAGCGGGAGTTGGAGATACGCAGTATTTT. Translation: CASSGLAGVGDTQYF.

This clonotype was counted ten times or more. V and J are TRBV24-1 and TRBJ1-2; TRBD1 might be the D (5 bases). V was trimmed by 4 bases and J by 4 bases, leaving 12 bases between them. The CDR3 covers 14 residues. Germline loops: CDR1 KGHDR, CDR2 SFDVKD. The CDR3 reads CATSDTGRLYGYTF. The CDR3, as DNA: TGTGCCACCAGTGACACGGGACGGCTCTATGGCTACACCTTC.

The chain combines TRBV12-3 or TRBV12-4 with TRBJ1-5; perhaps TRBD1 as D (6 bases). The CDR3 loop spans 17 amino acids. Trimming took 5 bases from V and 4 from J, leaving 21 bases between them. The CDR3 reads CASSPTRGGGGNQPQHF. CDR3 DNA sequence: TGTGCCAGCAGTCCCACGCGTGGAGGGGGAGGGAATCAGCCCCAGCATTTT.

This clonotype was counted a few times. CDR3: CSASGSRSEQYF. The CDR3 DNA reads as TGCAGTGCTAGCGGGAGTCGAAGCGAGCAGTACTTC. The chain is built from TRBV20-1 and TRBJ2-7; the D gene is possibly TRBD2 (6 bases). The CDR3 loop spans 12 amino acids. CDR1 DFQATT and CDR2 SNEGSKA come from the germline V gene (reference sequence). V lost 3 bases and J 6 bases, leaving 12 bases between the germline ends.

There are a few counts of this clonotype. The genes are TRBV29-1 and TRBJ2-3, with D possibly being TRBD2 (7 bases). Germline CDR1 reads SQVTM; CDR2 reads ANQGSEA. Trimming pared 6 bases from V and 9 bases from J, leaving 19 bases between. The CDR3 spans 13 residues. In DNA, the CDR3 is TGCAGCGTCCTAGCGGTCCAGAGGGGGACGCAGTATTTT. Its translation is CSVLAVQRGTQYF.

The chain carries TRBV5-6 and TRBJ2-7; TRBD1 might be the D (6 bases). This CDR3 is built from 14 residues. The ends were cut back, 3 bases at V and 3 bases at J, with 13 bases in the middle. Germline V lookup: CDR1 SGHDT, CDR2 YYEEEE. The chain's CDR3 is CASSSRTVNYEQYF. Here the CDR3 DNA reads TGTGCCAGCAGCTCCCGGACAGTCAACTACGAGCAGTACTTC.

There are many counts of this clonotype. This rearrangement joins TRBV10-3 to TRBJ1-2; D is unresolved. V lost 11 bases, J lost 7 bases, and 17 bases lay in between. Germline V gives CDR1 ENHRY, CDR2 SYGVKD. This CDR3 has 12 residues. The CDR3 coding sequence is TGTGCCCTCTCATTAGAGGGCCTTGGCTACACCTTC. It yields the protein CALSLEGLGYTF.

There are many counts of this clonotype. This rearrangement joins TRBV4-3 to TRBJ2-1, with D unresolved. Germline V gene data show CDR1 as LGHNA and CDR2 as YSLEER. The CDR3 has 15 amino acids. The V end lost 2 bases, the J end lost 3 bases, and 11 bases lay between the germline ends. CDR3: CASSQTPSFYNEQFF. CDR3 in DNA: TGCGCCAGCAGCCAAACGCCTAGTTTCTACAATGAGCAGTTCTTC.

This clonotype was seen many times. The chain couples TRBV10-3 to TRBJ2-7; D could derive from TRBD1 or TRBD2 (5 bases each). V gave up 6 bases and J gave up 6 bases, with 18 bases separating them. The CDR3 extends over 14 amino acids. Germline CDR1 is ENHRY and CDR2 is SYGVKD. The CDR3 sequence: CAISLRDAASEQYF. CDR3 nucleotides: TGTGCCATCAGCCTCCGGGACGCGGCTTCCGAGCAGTACTTC.

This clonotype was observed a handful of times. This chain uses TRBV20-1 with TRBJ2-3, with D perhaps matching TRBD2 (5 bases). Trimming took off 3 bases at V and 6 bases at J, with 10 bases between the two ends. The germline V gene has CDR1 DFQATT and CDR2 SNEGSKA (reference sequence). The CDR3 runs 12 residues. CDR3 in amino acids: CSARKAGDTQYF. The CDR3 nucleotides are TGCAGTGCTAGGAAGGCGGGCGATACGCAGTATTTT.

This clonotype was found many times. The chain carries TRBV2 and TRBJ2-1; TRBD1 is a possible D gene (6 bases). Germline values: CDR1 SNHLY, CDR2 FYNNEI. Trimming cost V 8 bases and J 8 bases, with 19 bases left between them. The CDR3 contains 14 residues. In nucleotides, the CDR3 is TGTGCCAGCGGAGACAGGAGGTCGGTTGATGAGCAGTTCTTC. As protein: CASGDRRSVDEQFF.

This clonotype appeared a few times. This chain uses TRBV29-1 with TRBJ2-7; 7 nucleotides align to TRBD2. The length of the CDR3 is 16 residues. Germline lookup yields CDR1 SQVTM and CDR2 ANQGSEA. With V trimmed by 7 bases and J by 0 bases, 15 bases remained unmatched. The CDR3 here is CSAWGSAGETSYEQYF. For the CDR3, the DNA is TGCAGCGCTTGGGGGAGTGCGGGAGAGACCTCCTACGAGCAGTACTTC.

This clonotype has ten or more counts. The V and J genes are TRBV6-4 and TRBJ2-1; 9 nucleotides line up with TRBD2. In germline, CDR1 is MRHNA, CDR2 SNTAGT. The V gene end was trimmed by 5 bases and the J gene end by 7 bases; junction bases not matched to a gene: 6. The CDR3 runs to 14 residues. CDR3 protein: CASSTGTSSNEQFF. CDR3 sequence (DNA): TGTGCCAGCAGTACCGGGACTAGCTCTAATGAGCAGTTCTTC.

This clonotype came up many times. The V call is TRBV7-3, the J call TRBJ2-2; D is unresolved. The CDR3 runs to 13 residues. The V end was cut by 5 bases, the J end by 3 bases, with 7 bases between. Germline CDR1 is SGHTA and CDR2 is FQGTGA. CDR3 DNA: TGTGCCAGCAGCCTGGGCCACACCGGGGAGCTGTTTTTT. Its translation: CASSLGHTGELFF. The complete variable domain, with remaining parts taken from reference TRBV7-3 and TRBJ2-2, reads GAGVSQTPSNKVTEKGKYVELRCDPISGHTALYWYRQSLGQGPEFLIYFQGTGAADDSGLPNDRFFAVRPEGSVSTLKIQRTERGDSAVYLCASSLGHTGELFFGEGSRLTVL.

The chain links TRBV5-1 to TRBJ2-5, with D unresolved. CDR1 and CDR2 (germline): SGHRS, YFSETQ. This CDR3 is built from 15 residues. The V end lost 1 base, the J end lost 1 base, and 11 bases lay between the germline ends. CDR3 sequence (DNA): TGCGCCAGCAGCTTGTTTCCCGGACCCCAAGAGACCCAGTACTTC. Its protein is CASSLFPGPQETQYF.

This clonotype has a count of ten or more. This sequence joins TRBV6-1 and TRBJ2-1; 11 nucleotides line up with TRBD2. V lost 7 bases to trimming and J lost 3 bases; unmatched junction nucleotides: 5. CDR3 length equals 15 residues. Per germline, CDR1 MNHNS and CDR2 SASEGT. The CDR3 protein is CASKIAGGIYNEQFF. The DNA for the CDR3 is TGTGCCAGCAAAATAGCGGGAGGGATCTACAATGAGCAGTTCTTC.

This chain's CDR3 is CASSLQWGAYEQYF. The DNA of the CDR3 is TGTGCCAGCAGCCTTCAGTGGGGGGCCTACGAGCAGTACTTC. The chain carries TRBV6-1 and TRBJ2-7, with D perhaps matching TRBD2 (6 bases). V dropped 6 bases and J dropped 2 bases, with 14 bases sitting between them. This CDR3 comprises 14 residues. Germline V gene data show CDR1 as MNHNS and CDR2 as SASEGT.